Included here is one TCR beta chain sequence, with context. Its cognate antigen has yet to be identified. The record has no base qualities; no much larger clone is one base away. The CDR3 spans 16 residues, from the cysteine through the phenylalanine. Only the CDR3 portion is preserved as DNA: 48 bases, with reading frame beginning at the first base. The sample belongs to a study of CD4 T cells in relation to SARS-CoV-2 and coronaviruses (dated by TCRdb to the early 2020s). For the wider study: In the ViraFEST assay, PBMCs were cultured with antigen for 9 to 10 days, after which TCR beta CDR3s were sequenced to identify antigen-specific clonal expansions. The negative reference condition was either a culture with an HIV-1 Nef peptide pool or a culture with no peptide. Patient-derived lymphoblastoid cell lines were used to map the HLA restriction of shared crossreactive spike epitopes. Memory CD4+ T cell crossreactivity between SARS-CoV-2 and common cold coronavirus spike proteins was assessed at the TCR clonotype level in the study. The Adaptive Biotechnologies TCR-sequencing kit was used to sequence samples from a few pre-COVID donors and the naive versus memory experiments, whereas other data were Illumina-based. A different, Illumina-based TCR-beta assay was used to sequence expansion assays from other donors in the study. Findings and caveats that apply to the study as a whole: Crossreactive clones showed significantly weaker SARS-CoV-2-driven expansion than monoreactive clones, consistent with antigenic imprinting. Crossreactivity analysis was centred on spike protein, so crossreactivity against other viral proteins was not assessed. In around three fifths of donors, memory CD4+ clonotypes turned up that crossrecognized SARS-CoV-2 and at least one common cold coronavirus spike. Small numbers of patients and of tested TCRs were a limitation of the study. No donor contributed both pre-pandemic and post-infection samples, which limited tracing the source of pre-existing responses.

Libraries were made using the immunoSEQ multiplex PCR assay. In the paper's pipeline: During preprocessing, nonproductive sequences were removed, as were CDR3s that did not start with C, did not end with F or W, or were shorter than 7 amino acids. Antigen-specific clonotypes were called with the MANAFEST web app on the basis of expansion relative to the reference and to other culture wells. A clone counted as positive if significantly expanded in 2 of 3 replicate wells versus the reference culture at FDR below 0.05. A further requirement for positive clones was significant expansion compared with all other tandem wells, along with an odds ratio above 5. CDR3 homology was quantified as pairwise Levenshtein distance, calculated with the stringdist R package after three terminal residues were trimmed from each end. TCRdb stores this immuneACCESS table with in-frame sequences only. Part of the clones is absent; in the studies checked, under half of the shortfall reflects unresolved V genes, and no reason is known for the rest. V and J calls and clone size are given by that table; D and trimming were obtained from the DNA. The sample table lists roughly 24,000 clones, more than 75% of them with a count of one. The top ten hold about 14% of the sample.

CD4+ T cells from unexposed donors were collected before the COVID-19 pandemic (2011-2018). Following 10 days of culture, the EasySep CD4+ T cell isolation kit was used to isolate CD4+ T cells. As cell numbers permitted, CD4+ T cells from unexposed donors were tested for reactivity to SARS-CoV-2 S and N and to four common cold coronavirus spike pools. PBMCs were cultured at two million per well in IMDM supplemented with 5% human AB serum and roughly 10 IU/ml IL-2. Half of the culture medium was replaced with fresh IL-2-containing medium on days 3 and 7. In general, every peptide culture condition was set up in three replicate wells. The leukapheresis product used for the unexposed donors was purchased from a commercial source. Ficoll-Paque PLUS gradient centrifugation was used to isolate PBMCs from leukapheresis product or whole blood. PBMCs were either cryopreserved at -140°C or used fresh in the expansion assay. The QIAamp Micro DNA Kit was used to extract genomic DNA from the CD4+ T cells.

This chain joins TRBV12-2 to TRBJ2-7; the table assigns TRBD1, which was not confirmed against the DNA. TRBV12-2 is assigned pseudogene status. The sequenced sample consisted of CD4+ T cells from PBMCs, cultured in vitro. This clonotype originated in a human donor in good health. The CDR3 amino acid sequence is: CASRFQPGQGIYEQYF. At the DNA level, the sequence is TGTGCAAGTCGCTTCCAACCGGGACAGGGGATTTACGAGCAGTACTTC.